The table lists the clone carrying this T cell receptor beta chain with a few counts. No antigen is known for it. The data stem from a study of response to subunit inactivated influenza vaccine. The study's findings and limits: A suggestion made by the authors is that each seasonal influenza vaccination recruits few new T cells.

TCRdb re-called the RT-PCR reads through MiXCR, storing one row per CDR3 protein. The sample carries a few hundred thousand distinct CDR3 sequences, less than 25% recorded once. The ends lost 6 bases at V and 6 bases at J; junction bases unmatched: 10. The CDR3 runs 15 residues. Germline V gene lookup returns CDR1 MNHEY and CDR2 SMNVEV (reference sequence). Sequenced here: PBMCs from blood, sampled 21 months after vaccination. This TCR derives from a man aged 45 to 75 who received an inactivated influenza vaccine. The chain couples TRBV27 to TRBJ2-3, with 9 bases lining up with TRBD2. The CDR3 DNA follows: TGTGCCAGCAGCTTTGTGCGGGGGGGTGGGGATACGCAGTATTTT. Protein product: CASSFVRGGGDTQYF.